A single TCR beta chain is shown here with its context. This clonotype was recorded at least ten times. Its antigen is not yet known. Base quality data are lacking; no much larger clone is found one base away. Libraries were made using multiplex PCR. TCRdb records Illumina HiSeq 4000 as the sequencer. CDR3 regions were amplified by Arm-PCR with iRepertoire HTBI primers to construct TCR beta libraries. PCR products were gel purified before sequencing. Regarding the original processing steps: A total of 62 TRBV and some 13 TRBJ segments were identified across samples and were used for gene usage analysis of CDR3 amino acid clonotypes. COPE and FqMerger were used to merge filtered high-quality paired reads into contigs. Contigs were aligned with BLAST to IMGT TRBV, TRBD and TRBJ reference genes, and CDR3 was defined per IMGT. Highly expanded clones were defined as clonotypes with a frequency above 0.1%. Repertoire diversity was measured by Shannon entropy, and V-J evenness by the Gini coefficient. Clonotypes shared by more than one individual were considered public. TCRdb reprocessing: public reads trimmed at Q25 with fastp, clones called with MiXCR, in-frame beta chains kept. Merged by CDR3 protein, the rows form single entries marked with the most common genes and DNA. The V and J calls reflect TCRdb's pipeline rather than the authors' work. The table for this sample lists over 400,000 distinct CDR3 sequences; about 15% of them were counted only once. The ten largest clones take up under 20% of the sample.

The data were obtained in a study of regulatory T cells in long-lasting Graves disease (dated by TCRdb to the early 2020s). Looking at the study overall: Patients with newly diagnosed Graves' disease had been on antithyroid drugs for under 3 months. Persistent Graves' disease patients were compared with newly diagnosed Graves' disease patients by peripheral blood TCR sequencing and RNA sequencing. The study was registered as a clinical trial and conducted in China. TCR sequencing covered around 13 persistent and around 20 newly diagnosed Graves' disease patients, 33 samples in total.

Results the study describes overall, beyond this receptor: Sequencing and analysis were restricted to the TCR beta chain. Patients with persistent disease shared more public clonotypes (about 2,700) than newly diagnosed patients did (966). The authors acknowledged the small sample size as a limitation that may reduce accuracy. Peripheral blood alone was examined, since thyroid tissue, which constituted the primary lesion, could not be accessed. Compared with newly diagnosed patients, persistent Graves' disease patients had lower TCR Shannon entropy and fewer highly expanded clones, which suggests clonal expansion.

The time point tag for this specimen amounts to: newly diagnosed GD, antithyroid drugs for less than 3 months. For both TCR sequencing and RNA sequencing, RNA was extracted from PBMCs in TRIzol. The diagnosis of Graves' disease was made according to American Thyroid Association guidelines. The patients came from an endocrinology department in Xi'an, China. Each patient gave 8.5 to 9.5 milliliters of peripheral blood, collected in an EDTA anticoagulant tube. Ficoll Paque Plus density gradient separation was used to isolate PBMCs, and no further T cell sorting was performed. An Agilent 2100 Bioanalyzer and agarose gel were used to assess RNA quality, and a NanoDrop 2000 was used to measure RNA concentration. The data also belong to a second study, concerning T cells in Graves' hyperthyroidism and ophthalmopathy. The second study, in turn, reports: Stable Graves' hyperthyroidism was defined as no progression to ophthalmopathy during 18 months of follow-up. Hyperthyroidism patients were newly diagnosed, with disease duration under 2 months, and aged 18 to 65 years. Patients with uncontrolled infections, other autoimmune diseases, pregnancy or lactation were excluded. Clinical symptoms, serum thyroxine and TRAb, thyroid ultrasound, and orbital computed tomography formed the basis for the diagnoses. The TCR CDR3 was subjected to a first round of RT-PCR using the HTBI primer set and the Qiagen OneStep RT-PCR kit. Most expanded thyroid clonotypes (frequency above 0.001) were also detected in blood, suggesting blood repertoires may reflect thyroid immune responses. A model built on a 13 V-J signature distinguished ophthalmopathy from stable hyperthyroidism, reaching roughly 88% sensitivity and around 82% specificity in cross-validation and 80%/75% in testing. In validation, the model predicted progression to ophthalmopathy a median of about 5.9 months before onset, with over 60% sensitivity and roughly 79% specificity. To identify distinguishing TCR V-J signatures, a discovery cohort of about 100 patients was used, comprising 40 to 45 with Graves' ophthalmopathy and some 60 with stable Graves' hyperthyroidism. Whether ophthalmopathy could be predicted prospectively was tested in an independent validation cohort made up of 18 hyperthyroidism patients plus 17 patients who later progressed to ophthalmopathy. The approximately 100 discovery patients were randomly split 7:3 into training and test sets. The study also compared thyroid tissue and blood T-cell repertoires from more than 5 Graves' hyperthyroidism patients. After blood sampling, hyperthyroidism patients were treated with methimazole at a starting dose of 30 mg daily, and ophthalmopathy patients were treated with high-dose intravenous methylprednisolone. Libraries were constructed in a second round of multiplex PCR, after which size selection and purification were performed. The libraries were sequenced on an Illumina HiSeq2000 using paired-end 100 bp reads. Raw data were processed with SOAPnuke, discarding reads with adapters, uncalled bases, mean Phred below 15, or no exact constant-primer or identifier match. High-quality paired reads were merged using COPE v1.2.5, and each unique nucleotide sequence was defined as a clonotype. MiTCR v1.1 was used to align clonotypes to the IMGT TRBV, TRBD and TRBJ reference segments. The analysis included only V-J combinations with a frequency above 0.0001, which together covered 98% to 99.2% of the repertoires. The TCS score was defined as the ratio of F50 (clonal expansion) to E x V (chaos), calculated using BLOSUM62-based TCRdist between CDR3 peptides within each V-J. Welch's t-statistics and random forest reduced roughly 500 V-J features to 10 to 15, which were used in a naive Bayes classifier (R e1071). No statistical method was used to fix the sample size in advance, and group allocation was not hidden from the investigators. The paper reports TCR Vbeta CDR3 sequencing of more than 120 peripheral blood samples: 43 ophthalmopathy, roughly 80 hyperthyroidism and approximately 17 progressor patients.

The specimen comprised peripheral blood mononuclear cells (PBMCs), sampled at new diagnosis, from a patient treated with antithyroid drugs. The source of this sequence is a woman between 45 and 60 years old with Graves disease. Donor details come from another sample of the same person, matched by shared clones.

In nucleotides, the sequence is TGTGCCAGCAGCCCAACGGACAGCGGGAAACTGTTTTTT. It specifies CASSPTDSGKLFF. The chain employs TRBV7-9 and TRBJ1-4; TRBD1 might be the D gene, on 6 matching bases. Taken from cysteine to phenylalanine, the CDR3 has 13 residues. Only the CDR3 DNA stays, 39 bases, in frame from base 1. V lost 5 bases and J lost 11 bases; the stretch between them is 15 bases long. The germline V gene (reference sequence) sets CDR1 to SEHNR and CDR2 to FQNEAQ.